Sequencing of this TCR beta chain was carried out in a study of T-cell reconstitution after alpha-beta-depleted transplantation in children. TCRbeta library construction was performed incorporating unique molecular identifiers. Each CDR3 protein gets one entry after TCRdb re-called the PCR reads with MiXCR. The sample records hundreds of thousands of distinct CDR3 sequences, 15% to 20% being singletons. Broader study findings: There were some patients whose high TCRbeta diversity at day 60 came from surviving recipient T cells and thymic progenitors. As was reported, about two months after transplant, alpha-beta T cells came from several hundred expanded graft clones. Newly generated T cells supplied most T-cell counts and diversity one year post-transplant.

This clonotype has a single count. What it recognizes is unknown. Looked up from germline, CDR1 is SGHAT and CDR2 is FQNNGV. This CDR3 has 13 amino acids. V was pared by 1 base and J by 11 bases, with 14 bases between. This clonotype was sampled from a boy less than two years old who had a stem cell transplant for Wiskott-Aldrich syndrome, so the T cells may come from the graft donor. The sample consisted of PBMCs, mostly from graft donor cells, taken 360 days after TCRalphabeta/CD19-depleted stem cell transplant. The chain joins TRBV11-2 to TRBJ2-5; possibly TRBD1 or TRBD2 for D (5 bases each). CDR3 residues: CASSLGRLGRQYF. In DNA, the CDR3 is TGTGCCAGCAGCTTAGGACGCTTGGGACGGCAGTACTTC.